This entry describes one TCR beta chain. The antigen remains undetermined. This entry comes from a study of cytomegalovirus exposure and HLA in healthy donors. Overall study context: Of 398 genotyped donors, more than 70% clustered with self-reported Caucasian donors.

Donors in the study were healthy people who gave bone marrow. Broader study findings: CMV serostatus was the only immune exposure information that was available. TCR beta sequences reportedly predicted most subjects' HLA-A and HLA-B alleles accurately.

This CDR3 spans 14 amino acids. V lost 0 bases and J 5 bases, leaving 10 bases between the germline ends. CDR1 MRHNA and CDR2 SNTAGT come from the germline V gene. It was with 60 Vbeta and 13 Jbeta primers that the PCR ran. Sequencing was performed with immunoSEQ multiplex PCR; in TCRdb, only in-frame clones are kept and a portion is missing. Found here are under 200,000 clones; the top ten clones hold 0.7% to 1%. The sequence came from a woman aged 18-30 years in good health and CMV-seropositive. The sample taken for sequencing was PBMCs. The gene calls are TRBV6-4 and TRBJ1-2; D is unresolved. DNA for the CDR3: TGTGCCAGCAGTGACTCTCCAACAGCTTATGGCTACACCTTC. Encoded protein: CASSDSPTAYGYTF.